This T cell receptor (beta chain) was sequenced for a study of blood T cell repertoires in COVID-19. Per the germline V gene, CDR1 is MNHEY and CDR2 is SVGEGT. The CDR3 is 16 amino acids. Trimming pared 6 bases from V and 0 bases from J, leaving 16 bases between. Under the authors' procedure: Reference gene primer amplification gave nucleated cell count estimates. Clones were read by immunoSEQ multiplex PCR, and TCRdb kept only the in-frame ones, dropping some. V, J and clone size are those of that table, while D and trimming were read from the DNA. The sample consists of 150,000 to 180,000 clones, roughly 89% of them appearing once.

The clonotype comes from a man over 45 with acute or convalescent COVID-19. The sample was peripheral blood. The chain carries TRBV6-2 or TRBV6-3 and TRBJ2-3, with D perhaps TRBD2 (5 bases). The CDR3 protein is CASSTLRGLSTDTQYF. DNA for the CDR3: TGTGCCAGCAGCACTCTCCGAGGGCTGAGCACAGATACGCAGTATTTT.